A single sample gave rise to the 14 T cell receptor beta chains below, sequenced in a study of OX40 agonist ivuxolimab in advanced cancers. Profiling relied on immunoSEQ multiplex PCR, and the TCRdb table lists in-frame clones only, not all of them. The sample contains over 95,000 clones, roughly 90% of which appear only once. The input for sequencing was CD4+ or CD8+ T cells sorted from blood, taken in a trial of the OX40 agonist ivuxolimab. The receptor set was obtained from an adult with an advanced solid tumor such as melanoma, head and neck, liver or kidney cancer.

The J gene is TRBJ2-1, the V gene TRBV19; the match to TRBD2 covers 9 bases. CDR3 length: 15 residues. Germline V gives CDR1 LNHDA, CDR2 SQIVND (reference sequence). V was pared by 1 base and J by 6 bases, with 4 bases of the junction left unmatched. The CDR3 loop is CASSIGAGGGNEQFF. In DNA, the CDR3 is TGTGCCAGTAGTATAGGAGCGGGGGGCGGCAATGAGCAGTTCTTC.

The chain joins TRBV4-1 to TRBJ1-4, with D hard to call. Germline CDR1 reads MGHRA; CDR2 reads YSYEKL. The V gene lost 4 bases and the J gene lost 3 bases, with 15 bases spanning the gap. The CDR3 runs 16 residues. CDR3 nucleotides: TGCGCCAGCAGCCGGGGTCCGGGCGGCCCTAATGAAAAACTGTTTTTT. Amino acid sequence: CASSRGPGGPNEKLFF.

This clone has a single count. Other nucleotide sequences from this sample produce the same CDR3. The V call is TRBV7-2, the J call TRBJ2-5, with 9 bases lining up with TRBD2. Trimming cost V 3 bases and J 5 bases; bases outside gene matches: 4. CDR3 length: 14 amino acids. The germline V gene encodes CDR1 SGHTA and CDR2 FQGNSA. CDR3 amino acids: CASSLGLAGETQYF. For the CDR3, the DNA is TGTGCCAGCAGCTTGGGACTAGCAGGGGAGACCCAGTACTTC.

The rearrangement uses TRBV18 and TRBJ2-3; 7 bases fit TRBD1. Germline CDR1 reads KGHSH; CDR2 reads LQKENI. This CDR3 is built from 13 residues. Losses at the gene ends were 6 bases for V and 5 bases for J; bases not matched to a gene: 5. This chain's CDR3 is CASSHYRGDTQYF. The DNA of the CDR3 is TGTGCCAGCTCCCACTACAGGGGAGATACGCAGTATTTT.

The CDR3 region is CASSPVEMGGFTDTQYF. Written as DNA, the CDR3 is TGTGCCAGCTCACCGGTGGAGATGGGGGGGTTCACAGATACGCAGTATTTT. The chain joins TRBV18 to TRBJ2-3; 7 positions agree with TRBD2. The J segment lost 2 bases and the V segment lost 3 bases, leaving 11 bases of the junction unmatched. The CDR3 extends over 17 amino acids. CDR1 and CDR2 (germline): KGHSH, LQKENI.

This clone has a single count. V is TRBV6-5 and J is TRBJ2-5; TRBD2 might be the D (5 bases). Germline lookup yields CDR1 MNHEY and CDR2 SVGAGI. The V end was cut by 0 bases, the J end by 5 bases, with 16 bases between. The length of the CDR3 is 16 residues. The chain's CDR3 is CASSYSWTQSWETQYF. CDR3 in DNA: TGTGCCAGCAGTTACTCGTGGACTCAGAGCTGGGAGACCCAGTACTTC.

This clone was seen only once. The V and J genes are TRBV6-6 and TRBJ2-7, with TRBD1 as a possible D gene (6 bases). The V and J ends lost 7 bases and 5 bases respectively, with 18 bases between them. This CDR3 has 14 residues. Germline V gene lookup returns CDR1 MNHNY and CDR2 SVGAGI (reference sequence). CDR3 sequence: CASTPGHPSNEQYF. CDR3 nucleotides: TGTGCCAGCACCCCGGGACACCCTTCGAACGAGCAGTACTTC.

This rearrangement joins TRBV25-1 to TRBJ1-2; D unresolved. The V and J ends lost 6 bases and 6 bases respectively, with 14 bases between them. This CDR3 is built from 13 residues. CDR1 is MGHDK, CDR2 SYGVNS, per germline. CDR3 sequence (DNA): TGTGCCAGCAGGAGTATGCGGTCCGATGGCTACACCTTC. Encoded protein: CASRSMRSDGYTF.

The CDR3 nucleotides read TGTGCCAGCAGCTTAGTCGGGCCACCCCTAGATACGCAGTATTTT. Protein: CASSLVGPPLDTQYF. This chain connects TRBV7-6 to TRBJ2-3; no clear D. Trimming took 1 base from V and 5 from J, leaving 13 bases between them. Per germline, CDR1 SGHVS and CDR2 FNYEAQ. This CDR3 contains 15 residues.

The V and J genes are TRBV28 and TRBJ1-2, with 9 bases matching TRBD1. Germline V CDR1 and CDR2: MDHEN, SYDVKM. V was clipped by 5 bases and J by 8 bases; unmatched bases: 15. The CDR3 consists of 16 residues. CDR3 loop: CASSVGTGRMAGGYTF. In DNA form, the CDR3 reads TGTGCCAGCAGTGTTGGGACAGGGAGAATGGCTGGGGGCTACACCTTC.

V gene TRBV7-9 combines with J gene TRBJ2-2, with D possibly TRBD2 on 5 matching bases. Germline V CDR1 and CDR2: SEHNR, FQNEAQ (reference sequence). This CDR3 has 14 amino acids. Deletions cut 4 bases from V and 1 base from J, with 7 bases between. The CDR3 sequence: CASSSGLNTGELFF. CDR3 sequence (DNA): TGTGCCAGCAGCTCCGGACTGAACACCGGGGAGCTGTTTTTT.

The V and J genes are TRBV5-1 and TRBJ2-3, with D unclear. Trimming stripped 4 bases from V and 2 bases from J, with 11 bases between. The CDR3 is 14 residues long. Germline assignment: CDR1 SGHRS and CDR2 YFSETQ. CDR3 amino acids: CASSPPSPTDTQYF. DNA for the CDR3: TGCGCCAGCAGCCCCCCATCACCCACAGATACGCAGTATTTT.

The CDR3 region has the DNA TGTGCCAGCAGCTTAGTCAGGGCCCAAGAGACCCAGTACTTC. Residues: CASSLVRAQETQYF. V is TRBV7-2 and J is TRBJ2-5; D perhaps matches TRBD1 (5 bases). Trimming took off 1 base at V and 1 base at J, with 7 bases between the two ends. This CDR3 has 14 residues. Germline CDR1 and CDR2: SGHTA and FQGNSA.

The genes are TRBV2 and TRBJ1-5; the match to TRBD1 covers 10 bases. The V segment lost 2 bases and the J segment 6 bases; nucleotides outside the gene matches: 4. Germline CDR1 is SNHLY and CDR2 is FYNNEI. The CDR3 contains 15 residues. The CDR3 DNA reads as TGTGCCAGCAGTGAATTGACAGGGGGCCTTCAGCCCCAGCATTTT. As protein: CASSELTGGLQPQHF.